Listed below are T cell receptor beta chains from one sample, sequenced in a study of beta chain features in type 1 diabetes. Sequencing was performed with immunoSEQ multiplex PCR; in TCRdb, only in-frame clones are kept and a portion is missing. The sample includes a few hundred thousand clones, over 12% seen only once; the top ten take approximately 0.015%. Sequences were obtained from naive CD4+ T cells from blood. The receptors derive from a man aged 18 to 29 with type 1 diabetes. Each CDR3 is given with its conserved first and last residue. The D gene is left open where the match is weak. Clone size is shown for a subset of rows, as once, few, many or a class of expanded clone.

TGTGCCAGCAGCCCAGGGACAGAGCAGTACTTC,CASSPGTEQYF,TRBV2,.,TRBJ2-5,TRBD1
TGTGCCAGCAGCGGACAGGGGACAGGGGCGAACAATGAGCAGTTCTTC,CASSGQGTGANNEQFF,TRBV11-2,.,TRBJ2-1,TRBD1
TGTGCCAGCAGCTCATCGACAGGGCGCAATCAGCCCCAGCATTTT,CASSSSTGRNQPQHF,TRBV6-6,few,TRBJ1-5,TRBD1
TGTGCCAGCTCACCACCGGCGGGCACAGATACGCAGTATTTT,CASSPPAGTDTQYF,TRBV18,few,TRBJ2-3,.
TGCGCCAGCAGCTTGGGCGCGGTAGCCAAAAACATTCAGTACTTC,CASSLGAVAKNIQYF,TRBV5-1,few,TRBJ2-4,.
TGCGCCAGCAGCTTCGACAGGGGAAATTCACCCCTCCACTTT,CASSFDRGNSPLHF,TRBV5-1,.,TRBJ1-6,TRBD1
TGTGCCAGCAGCCCGAGGACAGGGCTTGACACTGAAGCTTTCTTT,CASSPRTGLDTEAFF,TRBV7-8,.,TRBJ1-1,TRBD1
TGTGCCAGCAGCTTATATATGGGGCAGGGTCTCCACTTT,CASSLYMGQGLHF,TRBV11-2,.,TRBJ1-6,.
TGTGCCAGCAGTCCTACCTCGGACAGGGGTGGGGAGACCCAGTACTTC,CASSPTSDRGGETQYF,TRBV27,few,TRBJ2-5,TRBD1
TGTGCCAGCAGCACCCGACAGAACACTGAAGCTTTCTTT,CASSTRQNTEAFF,TRBV11-2,.,TRBJ1-1,.
TGTGCCAGCAGCTTTGTGAAAGACAGGCTAATCCAAGAGACCCAGTACTTC,CASSFVKDRLIQETQYF,TRBV7-2,few,TRBJ2-5,.
TGTGCCTGGGTAGGGAGCCGACTAGCGGGAGCGACAGGCGAGCAGTACTTC,CAWVGSRLAGATGEQYF,TRBV30,.,TRBJ2-7,TRBD2
TGTGCCAGCAGTTTGGGCCCGACCCATGGCTACACCTTC,CASSLGPTHGYTF,TRBV28,few,TRBJ1-2,.
TGCAGCGTTCACAGACAGCTTGAAGCTTTCTTT,CSVHRQLEAFF,TRBV29-1,few,TRBJ1-1,.
TGTGCCAGCAGTCGAGGGGGCGCCCAGTACTTC,CASSRGGAQYF,TRBV6-5,.,TRBJ2-5,TRBD1
TGTGCCAGCAGCCGTGGAGACTATAGCAATCAGCCCCAGCATTTT,CASSRGDYSNQPQHF,TRBV19,.,TRBJ1-5,.
TGTGCCTGGACCTCGGGGGGGATACACACTGAAGCTTTCTTT,CAWTSGGIHTEAFF,TRBV30,.,TRBJ1-1,.
TGTGCCAGCTCACCCACACAGGCCTTAAGCACAGATACGCAGTATTTT,CASSPTQALSTDTQYF,TRBV18,.,TRBJ2-3,.